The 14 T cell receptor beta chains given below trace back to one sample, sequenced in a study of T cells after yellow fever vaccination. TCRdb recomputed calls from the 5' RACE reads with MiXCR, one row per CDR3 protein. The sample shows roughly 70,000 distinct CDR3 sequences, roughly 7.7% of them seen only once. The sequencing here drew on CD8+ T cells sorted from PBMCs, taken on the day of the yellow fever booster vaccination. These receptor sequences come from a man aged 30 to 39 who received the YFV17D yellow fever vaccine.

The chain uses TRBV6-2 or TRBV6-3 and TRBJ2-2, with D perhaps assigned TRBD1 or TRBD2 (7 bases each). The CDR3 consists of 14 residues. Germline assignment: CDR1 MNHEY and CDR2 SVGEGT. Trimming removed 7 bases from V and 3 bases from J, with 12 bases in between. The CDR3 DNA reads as TGTGCCAGCACGGGGGGACAGCACACCGGGGAGCTGTTTTTT. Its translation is CASTGGQHTGELFF.

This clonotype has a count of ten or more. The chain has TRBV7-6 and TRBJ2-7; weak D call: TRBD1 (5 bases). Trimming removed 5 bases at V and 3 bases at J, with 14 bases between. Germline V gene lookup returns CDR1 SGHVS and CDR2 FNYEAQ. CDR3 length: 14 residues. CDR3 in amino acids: CASSPSQGDYEQYF. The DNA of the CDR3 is TGTGCCAGCAGCCCCTCGCAGGGTGACTACGAGCAGTACTTC.

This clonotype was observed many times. CDR3 in amino acids: CSVSTGSGSPLHF. CDR3 bases: TGCAGCGTATCGACAGGGTCGGGGTCACCCCTCCACTTT. The V gene is TRBV29-1, the J gene TRBJ1-6; TRBD1 matches 7 bases. The V gene's germline CDR1 is SQVTM and CDR2 ANQGSEA. Losses at the gene ends were 6 bases for V and 10 bases for J; bases not matched to a gene: 9. This CDR3 is 13 amino acids long.

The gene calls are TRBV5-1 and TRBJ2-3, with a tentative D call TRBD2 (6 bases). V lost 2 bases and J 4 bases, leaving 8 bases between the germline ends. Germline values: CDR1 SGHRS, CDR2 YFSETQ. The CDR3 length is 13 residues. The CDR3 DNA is TGCGCCAGCAGCTTTGGAGGGTCAGATACGCAGTATTTT. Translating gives CASSFGGSDTQYF.

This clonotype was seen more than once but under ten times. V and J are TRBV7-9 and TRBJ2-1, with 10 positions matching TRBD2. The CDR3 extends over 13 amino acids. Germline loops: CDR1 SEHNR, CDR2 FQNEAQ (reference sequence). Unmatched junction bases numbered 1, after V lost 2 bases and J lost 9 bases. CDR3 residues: CASSLPSGGEQFF. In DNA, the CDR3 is TGTGCCAGCAGCTTACCTAGCGGGGGTGAGCAGTTCTTC.

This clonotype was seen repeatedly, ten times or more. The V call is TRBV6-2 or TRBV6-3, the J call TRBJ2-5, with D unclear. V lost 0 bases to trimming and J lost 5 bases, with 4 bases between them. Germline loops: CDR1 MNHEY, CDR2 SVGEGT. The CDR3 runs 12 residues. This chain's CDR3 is CASSYSTETQYF. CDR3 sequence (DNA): TGTGCCAGCAGTTACTCGACGGAGACCCAGTACTTC.

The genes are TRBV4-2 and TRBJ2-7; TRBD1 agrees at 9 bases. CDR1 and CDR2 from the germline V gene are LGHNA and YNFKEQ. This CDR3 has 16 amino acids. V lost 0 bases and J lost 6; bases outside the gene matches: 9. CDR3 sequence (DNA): TGTGCCAGCAGCCAAGATAGGGGACAGGGTTTCTCCGAGCAGTACTTC. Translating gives CASSQDRGQGFSEQYF.

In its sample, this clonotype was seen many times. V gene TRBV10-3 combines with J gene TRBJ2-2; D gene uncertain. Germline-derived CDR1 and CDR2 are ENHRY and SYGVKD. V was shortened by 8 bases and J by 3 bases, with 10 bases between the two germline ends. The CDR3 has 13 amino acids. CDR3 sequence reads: CAIPRTDTGELFF. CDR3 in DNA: TGTGCCATCCCCAGAACAGACACCGGGGAGCTGTTTTTT.

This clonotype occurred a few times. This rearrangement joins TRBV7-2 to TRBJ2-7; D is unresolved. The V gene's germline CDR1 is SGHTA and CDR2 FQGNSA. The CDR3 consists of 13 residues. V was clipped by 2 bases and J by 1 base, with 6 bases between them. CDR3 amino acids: CASSLRLSYEQYF. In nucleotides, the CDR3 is TGTGCCAGCAGCTTAAGGTTATCCTACGAGCAGTACTTC.

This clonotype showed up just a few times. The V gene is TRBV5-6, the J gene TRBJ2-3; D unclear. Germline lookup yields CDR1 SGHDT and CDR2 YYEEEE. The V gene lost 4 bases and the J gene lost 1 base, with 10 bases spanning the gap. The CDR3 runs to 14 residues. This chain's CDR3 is CASSPEGRTDTQYF. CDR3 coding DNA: TGTGCCAGCAGCCCGGAAGGACGCACAGATACGCAGTATTTT. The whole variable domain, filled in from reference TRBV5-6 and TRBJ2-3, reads DAGVTQSPTHLIKTRGQQVTLRCSPKSGHDTVSWYQQALGQGPQFIFQYYEEEERQRGNFPDRFSGHQFPNYSSELNVNALLLGDSALYLCASSPEGRTDTQYFGPGTRLTVL.

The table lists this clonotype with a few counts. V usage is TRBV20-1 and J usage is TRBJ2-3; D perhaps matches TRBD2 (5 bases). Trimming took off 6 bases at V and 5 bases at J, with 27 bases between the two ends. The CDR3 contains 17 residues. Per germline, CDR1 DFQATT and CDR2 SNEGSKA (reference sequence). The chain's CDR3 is CSADLALSVLEQDTQYF. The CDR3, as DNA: TGCAGTGCCGACCTAGCACTGTCCGTGCTAGAACAAGATACGCAGTATTTT.

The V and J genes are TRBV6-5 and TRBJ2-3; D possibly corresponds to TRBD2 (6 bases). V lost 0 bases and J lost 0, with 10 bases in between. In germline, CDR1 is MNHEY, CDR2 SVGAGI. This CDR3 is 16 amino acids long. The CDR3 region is CASSYSSGDSTDTQYF. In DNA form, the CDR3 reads TGTGCCAGCAGTTACTCGTCGGGGGATAGCACAGATACGCAGTATTTT.

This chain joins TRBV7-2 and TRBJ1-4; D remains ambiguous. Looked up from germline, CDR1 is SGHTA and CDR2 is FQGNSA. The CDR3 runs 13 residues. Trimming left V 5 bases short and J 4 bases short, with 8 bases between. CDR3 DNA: TGTGCCAGCAGCGACGGAGTTAATGAAAAACTGTTTTTT. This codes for CASSDGVNEKLFF.

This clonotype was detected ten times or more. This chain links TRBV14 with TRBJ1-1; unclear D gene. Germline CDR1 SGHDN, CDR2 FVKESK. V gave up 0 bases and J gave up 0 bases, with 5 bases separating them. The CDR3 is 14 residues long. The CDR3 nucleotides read TGTGCCAGCAGCCAAGATGCGCTGAACACTGAAGCTTTCTTT. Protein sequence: CASSQDALNTEAFF.